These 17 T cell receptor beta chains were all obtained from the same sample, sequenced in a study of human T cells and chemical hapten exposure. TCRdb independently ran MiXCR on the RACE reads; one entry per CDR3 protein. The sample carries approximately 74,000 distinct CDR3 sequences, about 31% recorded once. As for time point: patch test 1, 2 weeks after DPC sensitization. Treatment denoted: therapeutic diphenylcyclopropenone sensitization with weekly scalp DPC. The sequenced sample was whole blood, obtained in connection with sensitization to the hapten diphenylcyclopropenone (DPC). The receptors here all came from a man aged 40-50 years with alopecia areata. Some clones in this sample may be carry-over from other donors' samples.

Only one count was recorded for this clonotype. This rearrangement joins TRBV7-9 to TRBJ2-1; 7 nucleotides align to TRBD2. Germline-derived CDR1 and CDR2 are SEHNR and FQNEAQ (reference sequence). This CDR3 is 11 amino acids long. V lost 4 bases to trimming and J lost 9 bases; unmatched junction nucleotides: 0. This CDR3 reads CASSWEGEQFF. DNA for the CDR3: TGTGCCAGCAGCTGGGAGGGTGAGCAGTTCTTC.

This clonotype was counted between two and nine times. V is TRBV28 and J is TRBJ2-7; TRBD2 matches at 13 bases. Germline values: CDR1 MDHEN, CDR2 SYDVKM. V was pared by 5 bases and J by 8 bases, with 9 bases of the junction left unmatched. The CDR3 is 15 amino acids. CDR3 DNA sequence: TGTGCCAGCAGTGCCCAGACTAGCGGGGGGTATCAGCAGTACTTC. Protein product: CASSAQTSGGYQQYF.

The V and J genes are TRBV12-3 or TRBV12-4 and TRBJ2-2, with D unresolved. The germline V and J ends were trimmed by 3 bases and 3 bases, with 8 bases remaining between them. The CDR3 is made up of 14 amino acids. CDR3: CASSFLGYTGELFF. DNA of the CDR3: TGTGCCAGCAGTTTTCTAGGCTACACCGGGGAGCTGTTTTTT.

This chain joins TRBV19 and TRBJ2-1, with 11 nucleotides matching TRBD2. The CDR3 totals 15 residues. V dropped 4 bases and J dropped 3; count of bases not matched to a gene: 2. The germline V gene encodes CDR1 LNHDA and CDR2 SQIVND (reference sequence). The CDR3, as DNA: TGTGCCAGTAGTACCCTAGCGGGAGGCTACAATGAGCAGTTCTTC. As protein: CASSTLAGGYNEQFF.

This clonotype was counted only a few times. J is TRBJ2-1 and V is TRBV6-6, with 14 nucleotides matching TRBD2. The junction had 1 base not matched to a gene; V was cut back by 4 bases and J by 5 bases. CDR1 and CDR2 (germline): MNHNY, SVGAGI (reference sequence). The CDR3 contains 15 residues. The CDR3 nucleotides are TGTGCCAGCAGTTCGGGACTAGCGGGAGACAATGAGCAGTTCTTC. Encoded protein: CASSSGLAGDNEQFF.

CDR3 in amino acids: CASSPPLDTTGSGNTIYF. For the CDR3, the DNA is TGTGCCAGCAGCCCCCCCCTCGATACGACAGGCTCCGGAAACACCATATATTTT. V and J are TRBV4-2 and TRBJ1-3; D might be TRBD1 (6 bases). The CDR3 sequence is 18 residues long. Germline CDR1 LGHNA, CDR2 YNFKEQ. V was clipped by 4 bases and J by 4 bases, with 23 bases between them.

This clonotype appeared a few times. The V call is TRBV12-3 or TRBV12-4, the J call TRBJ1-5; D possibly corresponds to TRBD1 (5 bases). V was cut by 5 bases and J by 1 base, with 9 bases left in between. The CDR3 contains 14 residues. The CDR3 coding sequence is TGTGCCAGCAGTCTGACAGAGAGCAATCAGCCCCAGCATTTT. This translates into CASSLTESNQPQHF.

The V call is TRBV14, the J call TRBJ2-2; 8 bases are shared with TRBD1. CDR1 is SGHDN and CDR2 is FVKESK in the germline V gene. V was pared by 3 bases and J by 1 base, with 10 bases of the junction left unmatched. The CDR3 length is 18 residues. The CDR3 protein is CASSHDYRTGRNTGELFF. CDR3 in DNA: TGTGCCAGCAGCCACGACTACCGGACAGGGCGGAACACCGGGGAGCTGTTTTTT.

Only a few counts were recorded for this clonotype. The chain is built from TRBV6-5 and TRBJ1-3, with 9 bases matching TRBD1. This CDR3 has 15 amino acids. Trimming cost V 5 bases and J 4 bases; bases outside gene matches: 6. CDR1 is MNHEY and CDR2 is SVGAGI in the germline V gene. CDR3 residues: CASSKDRGGGNTIYF. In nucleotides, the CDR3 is TGTGCCAGCAGTAAGGACAGGGGCGGAGGAAACACCATATATTTT.

The CDR3 spells CASSPSSGRGLARNIQYF. The CDR3 region has the DNA TGTGCCAGCAGTCCCTCTAGCGGGAGGGGATTAGCGCGAAACATTCAGTACTTC. The rearrangement joins TRBV12-3 or TRBV12-4 to TRBJ2-4; 12 nucleotides align to TRBD2. The trim removed 5 bases at V and 6 bases at J, leaving 14 bases unmatched. The CDR3 has 18 residues.

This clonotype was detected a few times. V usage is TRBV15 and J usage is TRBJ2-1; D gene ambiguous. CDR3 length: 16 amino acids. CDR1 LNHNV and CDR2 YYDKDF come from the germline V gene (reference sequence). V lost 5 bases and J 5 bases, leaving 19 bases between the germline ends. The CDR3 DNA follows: TGTGCCACCAGCCCCTTGGTTCAGGCGACCCACAATGAGCAGTTCTTC. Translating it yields CATSPLVQATHNEQFF.

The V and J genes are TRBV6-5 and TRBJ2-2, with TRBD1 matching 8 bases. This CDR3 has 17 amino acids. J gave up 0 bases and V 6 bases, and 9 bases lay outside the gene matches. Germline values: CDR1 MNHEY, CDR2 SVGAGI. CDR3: CASSTGQGDTNTGELFF. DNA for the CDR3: TGTGCCAGCAGCACCGGACAGGGCGATACGAACACCGGGGAGCTGTTTTTT.

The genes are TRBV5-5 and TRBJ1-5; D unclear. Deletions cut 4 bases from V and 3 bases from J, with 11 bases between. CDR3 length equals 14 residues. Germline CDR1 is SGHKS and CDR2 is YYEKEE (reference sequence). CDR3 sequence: CASSAGPNNQPQHF. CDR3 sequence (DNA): TGTGCCAGCAGCGCAGGACCGAACAATCAGCCCCAGCATTTT.

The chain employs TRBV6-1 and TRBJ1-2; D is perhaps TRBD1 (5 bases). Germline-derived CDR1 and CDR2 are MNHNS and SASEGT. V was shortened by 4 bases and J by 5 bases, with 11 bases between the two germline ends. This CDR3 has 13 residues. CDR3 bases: TGTGCCAGCAGTGGGGACGGAACGTATGGCTACACCTTC. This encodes CASSGDGTYGYTF.

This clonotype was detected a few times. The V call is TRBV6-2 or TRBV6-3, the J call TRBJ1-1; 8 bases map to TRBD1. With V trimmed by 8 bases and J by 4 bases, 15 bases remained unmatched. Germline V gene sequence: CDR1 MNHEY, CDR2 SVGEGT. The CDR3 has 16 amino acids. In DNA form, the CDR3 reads TGTGCCAGCGAGTCCTCGATAGGACAGGGAGGCACTGAAGCTTTCTTT. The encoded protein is CASESSIGQGGTEAFF.

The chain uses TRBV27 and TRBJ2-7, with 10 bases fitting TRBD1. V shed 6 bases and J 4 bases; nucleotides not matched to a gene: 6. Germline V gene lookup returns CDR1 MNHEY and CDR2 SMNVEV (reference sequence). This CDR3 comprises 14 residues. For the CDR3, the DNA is TGTGCCAGCAGGCCACCGGGACAGGGGTACGAGCAGTACTTC. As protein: CASRPPGQGYEQYF.

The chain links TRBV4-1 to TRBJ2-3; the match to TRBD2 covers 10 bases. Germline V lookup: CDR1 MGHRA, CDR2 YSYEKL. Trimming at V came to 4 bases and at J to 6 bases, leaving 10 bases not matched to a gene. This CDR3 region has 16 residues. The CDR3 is CASSPVGVAGGDTQYF. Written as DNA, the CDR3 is TGCGCCAGCAGCCCGGTAGGGGTAGCGGGGGGCGATACGCAGTATTTT.